The 14 T cell receptor beta chains presented below share a single source sample, sequenced in a study of identical twins. One entry per CDR3 protein, called by TCRdb with MiXCR from the 5' RACE reads. Of about 690,000 distinct CDR3 sequences in the sample, less than 7% were seen once. Sequenced material: naive T cells sorted from blood. The receptors were sampled from a man aged 18-30 years in good health.

This clonotype was observed many times. The rearrangement uses TRBV29-1 and TRBJ2-2, with TRBD1 as a possible D gene (5 bases). CDR1 SQVTM and CDR2 ANQGSEA come from the germline V gene. V lost 3 bases, J lost 1 base, and 9 bases lay in between. There are 14 residues in the CDR3. CDR3 residues: CSVDLQGNTGELFF. The CDR3 nucleotides read TGCAGCGTTGATCTCCAGGGGAACACCGGGGAGCTGTTTTTT.

There are many counts of this clonotype. The chain employs TRBV10-3 and TRBJ2-5, with a weak D call TRBD2 (6 bases). This CDR3 has 13 amino acids. The ends were cut back, 8 bases at V and 3 bases at J, with 13 bases in the middle. Per the germline V gene, CDR1 is ENHRY and CDR2 is SYGVKD. For the CDR3, the DNA is TGTGCCATCGGGGGAGGACAAAAAGAGACCCAGTACTTC. This sequence encodes CAIGGGQKETQYF.

The table lists this clonotype with many counts. This sequence joins TRBV12-3 or TRBV12-4 and TRBJ1-2; the match to TRBD1 covers 7 bases. The CDR3 spans 14 residues. J was trimmed by 9 bases and V by 2 bases; bases with no gene match: 9. The CDR3 protein is CASSLLARGDRYTF. In DNA, the CDR3 is TGTGCCAGCAGTTTACTTGCCAGGGGGGATCGCTACACCTTC.

In this sample, this clonotype turned up many times. The chain joins TRBV6-1 to TRBJ2-3; 8 nucleotides align to TRBD1. The germline V gene has CDR1 MNHNS and CDR2 SASEGT. V was clipped by 6 bases and J by 7 bases; unmatched bases: 18. The CDR3 contains 17 residues. This CDR3 reads CASRPAPRDRWSYTQYF. The CDR3 DNA is TGTGCCAGCAGGCCTGCCCCCCGGGACAGGTGGTCTTATACGCAGTATTTT.

This clonotype was found many times. V is TRBV12-3 or TRBV12-4 and J is TRBJ1-2, with no clear D. V gave up 2 bases and J gave up 8 bases, with 12 bases separating them. The CDR3 runs 13 residues. CDR3 residues: CASSLWGINGYTF. The CDR3 nucleotides are TGTGCCAGCAGTTTATGGGGAATTAACGGCTACACCTTC.

This clonotype was picked up many times. V gene TRBV29-1 combines with J gene TRBJ2-2; D gene ambiguous. This CDR3 is 14 amino acids long. V was shortened by 4 bases and J by 1 base, with 10 bases between the two germline ends. CDR1 and CDR2 from the germline V gene are SQVTM and ANQGSEA. CDR3 nucleotide sequence: TGCAGCGTTGGAACATCCCGGAACACCGGGGAGCTGTTTTTT. Translation: CSVGTSRNTGELFF.

The chain joins TRBV19 to TRBJ2-2; a possible D gene is TRBD2 (5 bases). V was clipped by 9 bases and J by 6 bases, with 8 bases between them. This CDR3 is 11 amino acids long. CDR1 and CDR2 (germline): LNHDA, SQIVND (reference sequence). In DNA form, the CDR3 reads TGTGCCAGCTTACTAGCCGGGGAGCTGTTTTTT. Amino acid sequence: CASLLAGELFF.

This clonotype came up a few times. The chain combines TRBV20-1 with TRBJ1-5, with D tentatively TRBD1 (5 bases). Trimming removed 2 bases at V and 3 bases at J, with 11 bases between. This CDR3 is 14 amino acids long. Germline-derived CDR1 and CDR2 are DFQATT and SNEGSKA (reference sequence). CDR3 sequence (DNA): TGCAGTGCTAGACAGGGTACTGACAATCAGCCCCAGCATTTT. This translates into CSARQGTDNQPQHF.

This clonotype was seen ten or more times. This rearrangement joins TRBV12-3 or TRBV12-4 to TRBJ2-1; weak D call: TRBD2 (5 bases). Deletions cut 5 bases from V and 10 bases from J, with 15 bases between. This CDR3 is 13 amino acids long. DNA for the CDR3: TGTGCCAGCAGTCTTGGACTCCTTTCCGAGCAGTTCTTC. It translates to CASSLGLLSEQFF.

This clonotype has at least ten counts. The V gene is TRBV7-9, the J gene TRBJ1-1, with D perhaps TRBD1 (6 bases). This CDR3 is 13 amino acids long. Germline V gene data show CDR1 as SEHNR and CDR2 as FQNEAQ (reference sequence). With 5 bases removed from V and 4 bases from J, the gap between germline ends came to 11 bases. The CDR3 coding sequence is TGTGCCAGCAGCGTAGGGGGTATCACTGAAGCTTTCTTT. Residues: CASSVGGITEAFF. Using reference TRBV7-9 and TRBJ1-1 for the parts outside the CDR3, the full variable domain is DTGVSQNPRHKITKRGQNVTFRCDPISEHNRLYWYRQTLGQGPEFLTYFQNEAQLEKSRLLSDRFSAERPKGSFSTLEIQRTEQGDSAMYLCASSVGGITEAFFGQGTRLTVV.

This clonotype was seen ten or more times. The chain joins TRBV5-1 to TRBJ2-1, with a possible D match to TRBD2 (7 bases). CDR1 is SGHRS and CDR2 is YFSETQ in the germline V gene. This CDR3 has 18 residues. Trimming shortened V by 4 bases and J by 3 bases, and 23 bases separated the two germline ends. CDR3 DNA sequence: TGCGCCAGCAGCGCGGAGGGGGGGCTACGGGGCGGCTACAATGAGCAGTTCTTC. It yields the protein CASSAEGGLRGGYNEQFF.

The chain couples TRBV19 to TRBJ2-7; 10 bases are shared with TRBD1. The CDR3 contains 13 residues. CDR1 LNHDA and CDR2 SQIVND come from the germline V gene (reference sequence). The CDR3 here is CASGDRGSYEQYF. The DNA of the CDR3 is TGTGCTTCCGGGGACAGGGGTTCGTACGAGCAGTACTTC.

This sequence joins TRBV7-9 and TRBJ1-6, with D possibly being TRBD1 (5 bases). V shed 4 bases and J shed 6 bases, with 13 bases lying between them. CDR3 length: 15 residues. Germline CDR1 is SEHNR and CDR2 is FQNEAQ (reference sequence). The CDR3 coding sequence is TGTGCCAGCAGCTCCGTGGCAGGGAGTAATTCACCCCTCCACTTT. Translation: CASSSVAGSNSPLHF.

This clonotype has just a few counts. The genes are TRBV6-1 and TRBJ2-1; TRBD2 agrees at 8 bases. This CDR3 is 15 amino acids long. Germline trimming cut 2 bases from V and 2 bases from J; bases unmatched to any gene: 2. Germline loops: CDR1 MNHNS, CDR2 SASEGT. CDR3 sequence reads: CASSEPAGAYNEQFF. The CDR3 DNA reads TGTGCCAGCAGTGAACCAGCGGGGGCCTACAATGAGCAGTTCTTC.